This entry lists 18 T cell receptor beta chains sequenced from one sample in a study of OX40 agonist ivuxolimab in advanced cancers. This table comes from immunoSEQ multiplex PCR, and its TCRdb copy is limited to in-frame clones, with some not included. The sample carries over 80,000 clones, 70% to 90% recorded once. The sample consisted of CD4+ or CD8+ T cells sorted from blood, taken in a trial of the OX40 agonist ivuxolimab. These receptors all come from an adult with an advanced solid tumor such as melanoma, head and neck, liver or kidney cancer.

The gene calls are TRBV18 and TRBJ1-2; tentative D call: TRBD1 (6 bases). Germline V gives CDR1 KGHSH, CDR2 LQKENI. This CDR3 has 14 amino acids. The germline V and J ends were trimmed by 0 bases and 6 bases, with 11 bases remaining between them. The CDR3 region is CASSPPARGDGYTF. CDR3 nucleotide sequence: TGTGCCAGCTCACCACCTGCCAGGGGAGATGGCTACACCTTC.

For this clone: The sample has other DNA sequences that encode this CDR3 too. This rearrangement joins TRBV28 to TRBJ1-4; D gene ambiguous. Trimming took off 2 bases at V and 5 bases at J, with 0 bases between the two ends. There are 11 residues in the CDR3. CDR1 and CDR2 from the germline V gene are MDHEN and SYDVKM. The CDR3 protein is CASSLNEKLFF. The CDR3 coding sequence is TGTGCCAGCAGTTTAAATGAAAAACTGTTTTTT. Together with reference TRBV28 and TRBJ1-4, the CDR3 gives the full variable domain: DVKVTQSSRYLVKRTGEKVFLECVQDMDHENMFWYRQDPGLGLRLIYFSYDVKMKEKGDIPEGYSVSREKKERFSLILESASTNQTSMYLCASSLNEKLFFGSGTQLSVL.

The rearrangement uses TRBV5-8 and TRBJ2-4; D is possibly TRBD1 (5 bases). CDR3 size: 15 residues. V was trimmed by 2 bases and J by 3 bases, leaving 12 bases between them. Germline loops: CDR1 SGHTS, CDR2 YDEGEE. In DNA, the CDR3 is TGTGCCAGCAGCTTCAGGGTCACAGGCAAAAACATTCAGTACTTC. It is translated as CASSFRVTGKNIQYF.

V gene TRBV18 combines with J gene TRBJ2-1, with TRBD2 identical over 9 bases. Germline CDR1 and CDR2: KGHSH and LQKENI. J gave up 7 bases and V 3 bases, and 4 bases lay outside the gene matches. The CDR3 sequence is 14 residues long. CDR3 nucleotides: TGTGCCAGCTCACCCGGTAGCGGGAGTAATGAGCAGTTCTTC. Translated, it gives CASSPGSGSNEQFF.

CDR3 DNA sequence: TGTGCCAGCAGCTTAGCCGGCGGGAGGCGAGCCGGGGAGCTGTTTTTT. Amino acid sequence: CASSLAGGRRAGELFF. The rearrangement joins TRBV7-2 to TRBJ2-2; 8 nucleotides agree with TRBD2. V was pared by 0 bases and J by 6 bases, with 6 bases of the junction left unmatched. This CDR3 comprises 16 residues. Germline CDR1 reads SGHTA; CDR2 reads FQGNSA.

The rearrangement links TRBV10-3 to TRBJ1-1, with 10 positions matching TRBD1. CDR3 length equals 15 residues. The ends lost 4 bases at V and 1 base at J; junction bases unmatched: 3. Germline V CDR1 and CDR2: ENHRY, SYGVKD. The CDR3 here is CAISAGQGSNTEAFF. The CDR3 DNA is TGTGCCATCAGTGCGGGACAGGGGTCGAACACTGAAGCTTTCTTT.

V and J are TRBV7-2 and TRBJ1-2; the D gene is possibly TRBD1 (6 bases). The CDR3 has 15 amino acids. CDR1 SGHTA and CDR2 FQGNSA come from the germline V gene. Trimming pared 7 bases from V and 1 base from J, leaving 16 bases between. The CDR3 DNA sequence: TGTGCCAGCAACCGGGGGCGGGGGCATAACTATGGCTACACCTTC. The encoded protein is CASNRGRGHNYGYTF.

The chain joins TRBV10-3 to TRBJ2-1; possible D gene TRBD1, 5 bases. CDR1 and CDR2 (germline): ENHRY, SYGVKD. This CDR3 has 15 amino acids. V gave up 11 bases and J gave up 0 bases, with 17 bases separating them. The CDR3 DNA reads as TGTGCCGGACAAGCCGGGCCCAGCTCCTACAATGAGCAGTTCTTC. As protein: CAGQAGPSSYNEQFF.

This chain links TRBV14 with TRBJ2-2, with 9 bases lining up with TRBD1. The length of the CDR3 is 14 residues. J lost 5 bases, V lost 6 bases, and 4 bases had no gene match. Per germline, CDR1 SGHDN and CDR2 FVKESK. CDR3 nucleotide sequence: TGTGCCAGCAGGCGGGGACAGGGTACCGGGGAGCTGTTTTTT. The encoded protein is CASRRGQGTGELFF. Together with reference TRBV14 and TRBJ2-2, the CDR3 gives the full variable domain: EAGVTQFPSHSVIEKGQTVTLRCDPISGHDNLYWYRRVMGKEIKFLLHFVKESKQDESGMPNNRFLAERTGGTYSTLKVQPAELEDSGVYFCASRRGQGTGELFFGEGSRLTVL.

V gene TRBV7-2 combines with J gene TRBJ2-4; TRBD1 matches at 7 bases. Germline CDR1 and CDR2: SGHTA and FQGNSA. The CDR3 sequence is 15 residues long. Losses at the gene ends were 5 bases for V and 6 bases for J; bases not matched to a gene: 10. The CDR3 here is CASSPGQADLNIQYF. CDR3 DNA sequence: TGTGCCAGCAGCCCTGGACAGGCGGACTTAAACATTCAGTACTTC.

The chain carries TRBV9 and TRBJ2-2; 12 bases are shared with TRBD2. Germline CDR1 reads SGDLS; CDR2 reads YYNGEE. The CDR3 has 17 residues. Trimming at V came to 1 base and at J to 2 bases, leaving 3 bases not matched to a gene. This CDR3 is CASSVLAGGQNTGELFF. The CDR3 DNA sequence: TGTGCCAGCAGCGTACTAGCGGGAGGGCAAAACACCGGGGAGCTGTTTTTT.

As DNA, the CDR3 is TGTGCCAGCAGCCCGTTAGACACAAATAACTATGGCTACACCTTC. This translates into CASSPLDTNNYGYTF. The chain joins TRBV14 to TRBJ1-2; D ambiguous. Trimming cost V 4 bases and J 1 base, with 13 bases left between them. Per the germline V gene, CDR1 is SGHDN and CDR2 is FVKESK. CDR3 length: 15 amino acids.

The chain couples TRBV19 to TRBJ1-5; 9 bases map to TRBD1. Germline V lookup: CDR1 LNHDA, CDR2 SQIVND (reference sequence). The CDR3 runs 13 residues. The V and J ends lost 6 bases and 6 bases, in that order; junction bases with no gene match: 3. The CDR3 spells CASSGTGRQPQHF. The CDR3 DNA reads TGTGCCAGTAGCGGGACAGGGCGTCAGCCCCAGCATTTT.

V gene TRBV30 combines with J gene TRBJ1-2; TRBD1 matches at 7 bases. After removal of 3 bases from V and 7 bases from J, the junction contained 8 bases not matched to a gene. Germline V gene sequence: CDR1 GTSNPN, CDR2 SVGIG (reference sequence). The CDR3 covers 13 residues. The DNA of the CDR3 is TGTGCCTGGAGCCGTTCGACAGGGACTGGCTACACCTTC. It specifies CAWSRSTGTGYTF.

CDR3 bases: TGCGCCAGCAGCTTGAGACTAGCGAGCGATGAGCAGTTCTTC. Translated: CASSLRLASDEQFF. V is TRBV5-1 and J is TRBJ2-1; 8 bases map to TRBD2. This CDR3 is built from 14 residues. V shed 1 base and J 8 bases; nucleotides not matched to a gene: 5. Germline V gene lookup returns CDR1 SGHRS and CDR2 YFSETQ.

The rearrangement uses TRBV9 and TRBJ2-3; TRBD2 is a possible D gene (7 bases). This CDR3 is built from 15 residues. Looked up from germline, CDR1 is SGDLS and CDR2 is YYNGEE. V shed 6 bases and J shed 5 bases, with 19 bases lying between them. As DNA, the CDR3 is TGTGCCAGCACGGGGGCGGCGGGAGCGGGAGATACGCAGTATTTT. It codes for CASTGAAGAGDTQYF.

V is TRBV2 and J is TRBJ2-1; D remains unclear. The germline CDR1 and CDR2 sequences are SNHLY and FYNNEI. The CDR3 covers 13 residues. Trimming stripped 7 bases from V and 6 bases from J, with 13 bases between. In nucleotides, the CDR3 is TGTGCCAGCATTGGAGAGCTTCTCAATGAGCAGTTCTTC. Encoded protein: CASIGELLNEQFF.

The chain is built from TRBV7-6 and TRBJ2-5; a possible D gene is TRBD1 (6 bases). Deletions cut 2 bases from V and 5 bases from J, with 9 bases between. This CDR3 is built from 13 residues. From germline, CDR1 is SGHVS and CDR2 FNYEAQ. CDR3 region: CASSLSTGETQYF. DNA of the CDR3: TGTGCCAGCAGCTTAAGTACAGGGGAGACCCAGTACTTC.